This T cell receptor beta chain was found in a study of PD-L1 blockade in urothelial cancer. The method was immunoSEQ multiplex PCR; TCRdb's version includes in-frame clones alone and lacks a portion of them. The table shows roughly 49,000 clones, with 87% occurring only once. Germline values: CDR1 SGHNT, CDR2 YENEEA. The CDR3 extends over 15 amino acids. V was trimmed by 5 bases and J by 5 bases, leaving 15 bases between them. Each individual provided 1 to 8 samples (taken pretreatment and on-treatment). This clonotype was sampled from a man aged 60-69 years with urothelial cancer. The chain joins TRBV11-3 to TRBJ1-4, with TRBD1 as a possible D gene (5 bases). Material: PBMCs, obtained around atezolizumab (anti-PD-L1) treatment. CDR3 sequence reads: CASSLRTDTNEKLFF. CDR3 bases: TGTGCCAGCAGCCTACGGACGGACACAAATGAAAAACTGTTTTTT.